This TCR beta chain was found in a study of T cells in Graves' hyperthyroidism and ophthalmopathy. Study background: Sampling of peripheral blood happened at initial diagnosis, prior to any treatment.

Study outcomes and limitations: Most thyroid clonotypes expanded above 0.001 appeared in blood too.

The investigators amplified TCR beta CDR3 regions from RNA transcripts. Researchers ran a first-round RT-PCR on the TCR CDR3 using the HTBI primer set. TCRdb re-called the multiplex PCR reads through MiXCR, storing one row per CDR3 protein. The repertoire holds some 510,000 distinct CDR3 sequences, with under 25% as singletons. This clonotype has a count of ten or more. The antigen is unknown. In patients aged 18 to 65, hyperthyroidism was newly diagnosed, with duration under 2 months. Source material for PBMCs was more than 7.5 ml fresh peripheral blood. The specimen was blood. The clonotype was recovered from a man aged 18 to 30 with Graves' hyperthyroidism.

DNA of the CDR3: TGCAGTGCTAGAGACGCGGTGGAGCTGTTTTTT. Translation: CSARDAVELFF. The chain joins TRBV20-1 to TRBJ2-2; D remains unclear. The length of the CDR3 is 11 residues. V lost 0 bases and J 10 bases, leaving 6 bases between the germline ends. CDR1 is DFQATT, CDR2 SNEGSKA, per germline (reference sequence).